This is a list of T cell receptor beta chains from one sample in a study of identical twins. TCRdb ran MiXCR on the 5' RACE reads and lists one entry per CDR3 protein. This sample has around 530,000 distinct CDR3 sequences; 12% to 15% occur once, and the top ten carry less than 0.5%. In addition, the sample was reused for a study of yellow fever vaccine responses in identical twins.

The sample taken for sequencing was CD4+ T cells sorted from blood. The receptor set was obtained from a woman younger than 35 in good health. Each CDR3 is given with its conserved first and last residue. A D gene is named only where the DNA matches it firmly. For some rows the clone size is stated as once, few or many, or as a class when expanded; others skip it.

cdr3_length	v_call	clone_size	j_call	d_call	cdr3_nt	cdr3_aa
14	TRBV2	-	TRBJ1-2	-	TGTGCCAGCAGCGGACAGATGACTTTATATGGCTACACCTTC	CASSGQMTLYGYTF
11	TRBV29-1	many	TRBJ2-1	-	TGCAGCGGGAGACTTAACAATGAGCAGTTCTTC	CSGRLNNEQFF
12	TRBV12-3/TRBV12-4	many	TRBJ2-1	-	TGTGCCAGTCGGGCCAGGCTCTATGAGCAGTTCTTC	CASRARLYEQFF
12	TRBV5-1	-	TRBJ2-1	-	TGCGCCAGCAGCTTGAGGGGGAGTGAGCAGTTCTTC	CASSLRGSEQFF
15	TRBV10-3	few	TRBJ2-2	TRBD1	TGTGCCATCAGACCCGGGACAGGGGGCACCGGGGAGCTGTTTTTT	CAIRPGTGGTGELFF
14	TRBV7-3	-	TRBJ2-1	-	TGTGCCAGCAGCTTGGGACGGACCAGCAATGAGCAGTTCTTC	CASSLGRTSNEQFF
15	TRBV12-3/TRBV12-4	once	TRBJ2-1	TRBD2	TGTGCCAGCAGCCAGCGGGAGGGCCACTACAATGAGCAGTTCTTC	CASSQREGHYNEQFF
15	TRBV5-1	many	TRBJ2-2	-	TGCGCCAGCAGAGGTAGCAGGGCTACCACCGGGGAGCTGTTTTTT	CASRGSRATTGELFF
17	TRBV20-1	-	TRBJ2-7	-	TGCAGTGCTAGTTCGGAGAGGGCAAGCGGACTCCTCTACGAGCAGTACTTC	CSASSERASGLLYEQYF
15	TRBV29-1	-	TRBJ1-2	-	TGCAGCGCCGGACTGGGGGTAGGAGCTAACTATGGCTACACCTTC	CSAGLGVGANYGYTF